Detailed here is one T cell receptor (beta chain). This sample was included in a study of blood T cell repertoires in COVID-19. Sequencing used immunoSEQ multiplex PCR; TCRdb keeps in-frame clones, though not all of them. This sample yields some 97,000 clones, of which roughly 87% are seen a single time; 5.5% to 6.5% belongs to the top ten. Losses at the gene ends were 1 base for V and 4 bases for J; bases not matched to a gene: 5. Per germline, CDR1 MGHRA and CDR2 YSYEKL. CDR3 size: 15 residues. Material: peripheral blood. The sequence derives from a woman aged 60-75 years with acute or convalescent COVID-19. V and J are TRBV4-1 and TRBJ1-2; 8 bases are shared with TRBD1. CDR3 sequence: CASSQGQGNFYGYTF. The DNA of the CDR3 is TGCGCCAGCAGCCAAGGACAGGGGAATTTCTATGGCTACACCTTC.